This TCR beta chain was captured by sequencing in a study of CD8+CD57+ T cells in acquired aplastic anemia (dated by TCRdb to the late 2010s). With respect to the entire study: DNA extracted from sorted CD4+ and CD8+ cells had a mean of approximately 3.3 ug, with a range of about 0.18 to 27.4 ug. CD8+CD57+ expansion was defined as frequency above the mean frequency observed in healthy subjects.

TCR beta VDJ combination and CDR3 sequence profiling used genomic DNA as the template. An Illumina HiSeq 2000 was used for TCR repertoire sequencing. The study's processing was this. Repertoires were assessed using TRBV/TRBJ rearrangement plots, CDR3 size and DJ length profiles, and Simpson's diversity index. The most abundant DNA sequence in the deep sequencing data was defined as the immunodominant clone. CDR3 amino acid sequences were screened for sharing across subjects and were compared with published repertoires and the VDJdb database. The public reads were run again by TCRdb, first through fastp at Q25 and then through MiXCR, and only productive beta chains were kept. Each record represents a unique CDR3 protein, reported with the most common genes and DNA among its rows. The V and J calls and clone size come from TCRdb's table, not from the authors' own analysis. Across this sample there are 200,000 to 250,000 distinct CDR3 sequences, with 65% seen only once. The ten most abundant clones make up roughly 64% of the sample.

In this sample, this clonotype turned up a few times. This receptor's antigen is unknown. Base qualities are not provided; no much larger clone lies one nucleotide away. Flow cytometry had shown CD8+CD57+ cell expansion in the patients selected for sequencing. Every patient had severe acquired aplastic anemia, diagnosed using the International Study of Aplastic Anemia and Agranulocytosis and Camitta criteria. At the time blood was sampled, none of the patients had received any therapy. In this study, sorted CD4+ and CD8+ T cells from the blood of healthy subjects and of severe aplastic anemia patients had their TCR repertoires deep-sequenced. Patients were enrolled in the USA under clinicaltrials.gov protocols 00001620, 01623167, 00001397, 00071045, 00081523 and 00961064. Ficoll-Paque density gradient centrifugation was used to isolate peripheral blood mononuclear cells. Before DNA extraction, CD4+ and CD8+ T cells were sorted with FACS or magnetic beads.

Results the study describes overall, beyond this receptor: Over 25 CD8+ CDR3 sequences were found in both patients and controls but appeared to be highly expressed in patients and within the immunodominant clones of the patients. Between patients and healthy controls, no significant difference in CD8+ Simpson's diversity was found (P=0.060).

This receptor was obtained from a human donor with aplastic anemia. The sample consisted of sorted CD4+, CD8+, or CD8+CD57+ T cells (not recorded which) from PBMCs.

The nucleotide sequence is given as TGTGCCACCAGTGAGTTTGGACAGGGCACCTACAATGAGCAGTTCTTC. This gives the protein CATSEFGQGTYNEQFF. The V and J genes are TRBV24-1 and TRBJ2-1, with 8 bases matching TRBD1. Germline trimming amounts to 4 bases on V and 2 bases on J, with 6 as the count of junction bases outside the gene matches. From cysteine to phenylalanine, the CDR3 is 16 amino acids long. Of all the DNA, just the CDR3 is kept, 48 bases in frame from base 1. CDR1 KGHDR and CDR2 SFDVKD are derived from the germline V gene.